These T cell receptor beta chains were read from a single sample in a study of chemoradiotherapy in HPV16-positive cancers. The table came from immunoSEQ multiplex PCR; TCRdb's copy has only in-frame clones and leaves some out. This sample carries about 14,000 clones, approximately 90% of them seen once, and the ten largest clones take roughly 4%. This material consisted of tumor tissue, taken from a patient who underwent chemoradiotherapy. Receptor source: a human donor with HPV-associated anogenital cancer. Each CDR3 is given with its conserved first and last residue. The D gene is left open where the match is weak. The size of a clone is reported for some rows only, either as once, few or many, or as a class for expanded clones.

CDR3aa: CASSYSGQLSIQYF; CDR3nt: TGTGCCAGCAGTTACTCGGGACAGCTCAGCATTCAGTACTTC; v_gene: TRBV6-5; d_gene: TRBD1; abundance: -; j_gene: TRBJ2-4
CDR3aa: CASSSHQGSLGVWREYGYTF; CDR3nt: TGTGCCAGCAGCTCCCACCAGGGATCTTTGGGTGTGTGGAGAGAATATGGCTACACCTTC; v_gene: TRBV7-3; d_gene: -; abundance: -; j_gene: TRBJ1-2
CDR3aa: CASTPAGGETQYF; CDR3nt: TGTGCCAGCACCCCCGCTGGGGGGGAGACCCAGTACTTC; v_gene: TRBV7-9; d_gene: -; abundance: -; j_gene: TRBJ2-5
CDR3aa: CAWSPKNEKLFF; CDR3nt: TGTGCCTGGAGTCCGAAGAATGAAAAACTGTTTTTT; v_gene: TRBV30; d_gene: -; abundance: -; j_gene: TRBJ1-4
CDR3aa: CASSSTPGQSTEAFF; CDR3nt: TGCGCCAGCAGCTCCACCCCGGGACAGAGCACTGAAGCTTTCTTT; v_gene: TRBV5-1; d_gene: TRBD1; abundance: -; j_gene: TRBJ1-1
CDR3aa: CAWSRIEKGELFF; CDR3nt: TGTGCCTGGAGTAGAATAGAGAAAGGGGAGCTGTTTTTT; v_gene: TRBV30; d_gene: -; abundance: few; j_gene: TRBJ2-2
CDR3aa: CASGLARDFQETQYF; CDR3nt: TGTGCTAGTGGTTTGGCCCGGGACTTTCAAGAGACCCAGTACTTC; v_gene: TRBV12-5; d_gene: -; abundance: -; j_gene: TRBJ2-5
CDR3aa: CASKKLAGTDTQYF; CDR3nt: TGTGCCAGCAAGAAACTAGCTGGAACAGATACGCAGTATTTT; v_gene: TRBV2; d_gene: -; abundance: -; j_gene: TRBJ2-3
CDR3aa: CASSLETSYEQYF; CDR3nt: TGTGCCAGCAGCTTAGAGACATCCTACGAGCAGTACTTC; v_gene: TRBV7-9; d_gene: -; abundance: -; j_gene: TRBJ2-7
CDR3aa: CASRRVTGVTEAFF; CDR3nt: TGTGCCAGCCGGAGAGTGACAGGCGTCACTGAAGCTTTCTTT; v_gene: TRBV19; d_gene: -; abundance: -; j_gene: TRBJ1-1
CDR3aa: CASSVRGEPDTQYF; CDR3nt: TGTGCCAGCAGCGTAAGGGGGGAGCCAGATACGCAGTATTTT; v_gene: TRBV11-2; d_gene: -; abundance: -; j_gene: TRBJ2-3
CDR3aa: CASSLGTLLAAGGTDTQYF; CDR3nt: TGCGCCAGCAGCTTGGGGACCCTATTAGCGGCGGGGGGCACAGATACGCAGTATTTT; v_gene: TRBV5-1; d_gene: TRBD2; abundance: -; j_gene: TRBJ2-3
CDR3aa: CASSQGREKLFF; CDR3nt: TGTGCCAGCAGCCAGGGTAGGGAAAAACTGTTTTTT; v_gene: TRBV2; d_gene: -; abundance: -; j_gene: TRBJ1-4
CDR3aa: CASSSRGDYGYTF; CDR3nt: TGTGCCAGCAGCTCCCGCGGAGATTATGGCTACACCTTC; v_gene: TRBV9; d_gene: -; abundance: -; j_gene: TRBJ1-2
CDR3aa: CATERRANIRDGYTF; CDR3nt: TGTGCCACCGAAAGGAGGGCGAACATCCGGGATGGCTACACCTTC; v_gene: TRBV6-1; d_gene: -; abundance: -; j_gene: TRBJ1-2
CDR3aa: CAISVGSGSGTGELFF; CDR3nt: TGTGCCATCAGTGTGGGAAGCGGGAGTGGCACCGGGGAGCTGTTTTTT; v_gene: TRBV10-3; d_gene: TRBD2; abundance: -; j_gene: TRBJ2-2
CDR3aa: CASSYVSSYNEQFF; CDR3nt: TGTGCCAGCAGTTACGTTTCCTCCTACAATGAGCAGTTCTTC; v_gene: TRBV27; d_gene: -; abundance: once; j_gene: TRBJ2-1
CDR3aa: CASSRYNGVGEQFF; CDR3nt: TGTGCCAGCAGCCGTTATAATGGGGTGGGTGAGCAGTTCTTC; v_gene: TRBV27; d_gene: -; abundance: few; j_gene: TRBJ2-1
CDR3aa: CASSLGAGSSYGYTF; CDR3nt: TGTGCCAGCAGCTTAGGTGCCGGTAGCTCCTATGGCTACACCTTC; v_gene: TRBV11-3; d_gene: -; abundance: -; j_gene: TRBJ1-2
CDR3aa: CASSPGPLEKLFF; CDR3nt: TGTGCCAGCAGCCCCGGACCGCTTGAAAAACTGTTTTTT; v_gene: TRBV6-1; d_gene: -; abundance: -; j_gene: TRBJ1-4
CDR3aa: CSVLIRGLGYEQYF; CDR3nt: TGCAGCGTTCTCATCCGAGGTTTGGGATACGAGCAGTACTTC; v_gene: TRBV29-1; d_gene: -; abundance: -; j_gene: TRBJ2-7
CDR3aa: CAWSVLAWDTDTQYF; CDR3nt: TGTGCCTGGAGTGTACTTGCCTGGGACACAGATACGCAGTATTTT; v_gene: TRBV30; d_gene: -; abundance: -; j_gene: TRBJ2-3
CDR3aa: CASSLGSGDGYTF; CDR3nt: TGTGCCAGCAGCTTGGGCTCGGGTGACGGCTACACCTTC; v_gene: TRBV7-2; d_gene: -; abundance: -; j_gene: TRBJ1-2
CDR3aa: CASSLSWEPPQHF; CDR3nt: TGTGCCAGCAGCTTAAGTTGGGAACCGCCCCAGCATTTT; v_gene: TRBV7-2; d_gene: -; abundance: -; j_gene: TRBJ1-5
CDR3aa: CASSRGGTEAFF; CDR3nt: TGTGCCAGCAGCCGGGGGGGGACTGAAGCTTTCTTT; v_gene: TRBV11-3; d_gene: -; abundance: once; j_gene: TRBJ1-1